The 18 T cell receptor beta chains below all came from one sample that was sequenced in a study of shared clonotypes between healthy human individuals. The naive CD8 subset, CD45RO-negative cells positively selected for CCR7, excluded terminally differentiated effector memory CD45RA+ cells. The protocol was immunoSEQ multiplex PCR, while the TCRdb copy is restricted to in-frame clones and leaves out a portion. Of roughly 2,000,000 clones detected, around 96% appear once; the ten largest clones hold 1% to 1.5%. Sequences were obtained from naive CD8+ T cells sorted from blood. These TCRs come from a man aged 18-30 years in good health.

This chain connects TRBV30 to TRBJ1-6; D not resolved. Germline V lookup: CDR1 GTSNPN, CDR2 SVGIG (reference sequence). CDR3 length: 12 amino acids. Between the trimmed V and J ends, which lost 4 bases and 11 bases, there was a span of 12 bases. CDR3 nucleotide sequence: TGTGCCTGGACAGGCCCCGGTACACCCCTCCACTTT. This translates into CAWTGPGTPLHF.

The chain links TRBV19 to TRBJ2-7, with D tentatively TRBD2 (6 bases). The germline V gene encodes CDR1 LNHDA and CDR2 SQIVND (reference sequence). The CDR3 loop spans 13 amino acids. Trimming took off 3 bases at V and 6 bases at J, with 12 bases between the two ends. The CDR3 spells CASSMEGSIEQYF. CDR3 sequence (DNA): TGTGCCAGTAGTATGGAGGGGTCTATCGAGCAGTACTTC.

This sequence joins TRBV18 and TRBJ1-2; 10 bases are a match to TRBD1. V was clipped by 2 bases and J by 6 bases; unmatched bases: 3. Per germline, CDR1 KGHSH and CDR2 LQKENI. The CDR3 covers 14 residues. The CDR3 here is CASSPTGTGDGYTF. In DNA, the CDR3 is TGTGCCAGCTCACCAACCGGGACAGGGGATGGCTACACCTTC.

Regarding this clone: This sample also contains other DNA sequences that code for the same CDR3. The chain recombines TRBV11-2 with TRBJ1-4; D might be TRBD1 (5 bases). The CDR3 extends over 11 amino acids. The germline V and J ends were trimmed by 8 bases and 5 bases, with 6 bases remaining between them. Germline CDR1 is SGHAT and CDR2 is FQNNGV. The chain's CDR3 is CASGGNEKLFF. As DNA, the CDR3 is TGTGCCAGCGGGGGAAATGAAAAACTGTTTTTT.

This sequence joins TRBV5-1 and TRBJ2-5, with 7 bases aligning to TRBD2. This CDR3 has 16 residues. V lost 4 bases to trimming and J lost 4 bases; unmatched junction nucleotides: 13. The V gene's germline CDR1 is SGHRS and CDR2 YFSETQ. The CDR3 spells CASSRVGLAVRETQYF. The CDR3 nucleotides are TGCGCCAGCAGCCGCGTTGGGCTAGCGGTTAGAGAGACCCAGTACTTC.

The rearrangement links TRBV9 to TRBJ2-2; D might be TRBD2 (7 bases). V was cut by 2 bases and J by 2 bases, with 19 bases left in between. CDR1 is SGDLS, CDR2 YYNGEE, per germline. The length of the CDR3 is 18 residues. The chain's CDR3 is CASSVPRAGHINTGELFF. The CDR3 region has the DNA TGTGCCAGCAGCGTCCCCCGAGCGGGACATATAAACACCGGGGAGCTGTTTTTT.

This sequence joins TRBV30 and TRBJ2-7; D is uncertain. The V gene's germline CDR1 is GTSNPN and CDR2 SVGIG (reference sequence). The CDR3 extends over 13 amino acids. The V gene lost 1 base and the J gene lost 6 bases, with 13 bases spanning the gap. This CDR3 reads CAWSGRAPGEQYF. The CDR3 DNA reads as TGTGCCTGGAGTGGTAGGGCACCGGGCGAGCAGTACTTC.

V usage is TRBV5-6 and J usage is TRBJ2-1; possible D gene TRBD1, 7 bases. The CDR3 is 15 residues long. The V gene's germline CDR1 is SGHDT and CDR2 YYEEEE. Trimming shortened V by 0 bases and J by 3 bases, and 10 bases separated the two germline ends. CDR3 sequence reads: CASSLGQGLYNEQFF. DNA of the CDR3: TGTGCCAGCAGCTTGGGACAGGGACTCTACAATGAGCAGTTCTTC.

The chain is built from TRBV5-6 and TRBJ2-7, with 7 bases fitting TRBD1. CDR3 length: 14 amino acids. Germline CDR1 is SGHDT and CDR2 is YYEEEE. The ends lost 4 bases at V and 5 bases at J; junction bases unmatched: 9. CDR3 amino acids: CASSAPGQINEQYF. CDR3 nucleotide sequence: TGTGCCAGCAGCGCGCCGGGACAGATCAACGAGCAGTACTTC.

The V gene is TRBV28, the J gene TRBJ2-7; the D gene is possibly TRBD2 (5 bases). The germline V gene encodes CDR1 MDHEN and CDR2 SYDVKM. Trimming cost V 5 bases and J 9 bases, with 14 bases left between them. CDR3 length equals 12 residues. CDR3 sequence reads: CASSPEGTGQYF. Written as DNA, the CDR3 is TGTGCCAGCAGTCCTGAGGGCACGGGGCAGTACTTC.

V and J are TRBV5-6 and TRBJ2-1; D is perhaps TRBD2 (7 bases). V lost 4 bases, J lost 8 bases, and 16 bases lay in between. Germline loops: CDR1 SGHDT, CDR2 YYEEEE. This CDR3 has 14 amino acids. The CDR3 protein is CASSPGGGADEQFF. The CDR3, as DNA: TGTGCCAGCAGCCCAGGTGGGGGGGCGGATGAGCAGTTCTTC.

Comments on this clone: Other DNA sequences of this sample code for an identical CDR3. The chain combines TRBV9 with TRBJ1-5, with a possible D match to TRBD1 (5 bases). This CDR3 is 14 amino acids long. V was shortened by 0 bases and J by 1 base, with 5 bases between the two germline ends. Germline lookup yields CDR1 SGDLS and CDR2 YYNGEE. The CDR3 DNA is TGTGCCAGCAGCGTAGGGGGCAGCAATCAGCCCCAGCATTTT. Protein: CASSVGGSNQPQHF.

This clone occurred a few times. This chain connects TRBV9 to TRBJ1-2, with D unresolved. Germline-derived CDR1 and CDR2 are SGDLS and YYNGEE. V lost 3 bases, J lost 2 bases, and 20 bases lay in between. This CDR3 is built from 17 residues. CDR3 DNA sequence: TGTGCCAGCAGCGCGGACCCCGAAAAGTTCGAGAACTATGGCTACACCTTC. This codes for CASSADPEKFENYGYTF.

This chain connects TRBV11-2 to TRBJ2-5; 7 bases agree with TRBD1. The junction had 5 bases not matched to a gene; V was cut back by 5 bases and J by 2 bases. The CDR3 loop spans 14 amino acids. Germline CDR1 SGHAT, CDR2 FQNNGV. The DNA of the CDR3 is TGTGCCAGCAGCACAGGACAGGCGCAAGAGACCCAGTACTTC. Encoded protein: CASSTGQAQETQYF.

This sequence joins TRBV25-1 and TRBJ2-3, with D possibly matching TRBD1 (6 bases). V was pared by 6 bases and J by 4 bases, with 14 bases between. The CDR3 totals 14 residues. Per germline, CDR1 MGHDK and CDR2 SYGVNS. CDR3 amino acids: CASSLTGSPDTQYF. CDR3 coding DNA: TGTGCCAGCAGCCTAACAGGGTCCCCAGATACGCAGTATTTT.

The chain combines TRBV4-1 with TRBJ2-7; D remains unclear. Germline V gives CDR1 MGHRA, CDR2 YSYEKL. The CDR3 contains 15 residues. V was cut by 1 base and J by 0 bases, with 10 bases left in between. CDR3 nucleotide sequence: TGCGCCAGCAGCCAAGGGCCACTGGGCTCCTACGAGCAGTACTTC. This codes for CASSQGPLGSYEQYF.

Worth noting for this clone: Other DNA sequences in the same sample also yield this CDR3. CDR3 loop: CASSIDLEGTEAFF. CDR3 DNA: TGTGCCAGTAGTATAGATCTTGAGGGTACTGAAGCTTTCTTT. The chain couples TRBV19 to TRBJ1-1; unclear D gene. The germline V and J ends were trimmed by 0 bases and 5 bases, with 10 bases remaining between them. Germline assignment: CDR1 LNHDA and CDR2 SQIVND (reference sequence). The CDR3 has 14 residues.

The CDR3 nucleotides read TGCGCCAGCAGCCAAGTCCAGACAGGGATGAACACTGAAGCTTTCTTT. Encoded protein: CASSQVQTGMNTEAFF. V gene TRBV4-1 combines with J gene TRBJ1-1, with TRBD1 identical over 7 bases. With V trimmed by 1 base and J by 0 bases, 5 bases remained unmatched. The CDR3 is 16 residues long. Looked up from germline, CDR1 is MGHRA and CDR2 is YSYEKL.